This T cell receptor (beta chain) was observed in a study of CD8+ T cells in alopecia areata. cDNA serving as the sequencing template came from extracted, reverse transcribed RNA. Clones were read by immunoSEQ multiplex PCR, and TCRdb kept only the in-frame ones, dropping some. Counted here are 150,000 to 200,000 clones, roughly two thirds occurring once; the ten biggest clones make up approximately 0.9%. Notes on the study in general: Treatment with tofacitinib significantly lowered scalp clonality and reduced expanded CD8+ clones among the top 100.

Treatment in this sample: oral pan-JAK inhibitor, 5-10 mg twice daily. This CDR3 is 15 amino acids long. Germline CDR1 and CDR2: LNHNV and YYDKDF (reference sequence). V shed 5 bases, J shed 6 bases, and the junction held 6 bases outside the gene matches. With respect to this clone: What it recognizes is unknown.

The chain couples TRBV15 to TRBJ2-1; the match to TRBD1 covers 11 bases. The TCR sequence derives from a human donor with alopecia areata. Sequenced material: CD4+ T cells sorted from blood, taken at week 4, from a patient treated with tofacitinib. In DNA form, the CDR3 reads TGTGCCACCAGCGAGCCGGGACAGGGGGTCAATGAGCAGTTCTTC. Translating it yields CATSEPGQGVNEQFF.